Listed here are 27 T cell receptor beta chains from one sample, sequenced in a study of early T cells in non-severe SARS-CoV-2 infection. TCRdb processed the 5' RACE reads anew with MiXCR; each CDR3 protein has one entry. The sample lists 40,000 to 60,000 distinct CDR3 sequences, about 7.4% occurring once. Sequencing used whole blood. The origin of the receptors is an adult who was a healthcare worker with PCR-confirmed SARS-CoV-2 infection or an uninfected control (not recorded which).

This clonotype has a count of ten or more. The V gene is TRBV28, the J gene TRBJ2-3, with 9 bases that match TRBD2. CDR1 is MDHEN, CDR2 SYDVKM, per germline. CDR3 length: 14 residues. After removal of 6 bases from V and 4 bases from J, the junction contained 5 bases not matched to a gene. The chain's CDR3 is CASRRGGASDTQYF. The DNA for the CDR3 is TGTGCCAGCAGGCGCGGGGGGGCATCAGATACGCAGTATTTT.

V gene TRBV7-8 combines with J gene TRBJ2-3; 10 bases are shared with TRBD2. Germline-derived CDR1 and CDR2 are SGHVS and FQNEAQ. This CDR3 has 15 amino acids. V lost 5 bases and J lost 5; bases outside the gene matches: 7. The CDR3 loop reads CASSPERGGLDTQYF. In DNA, the CDR3 is TGTGCCAGCAGCCCTGAGCGGGGGGGCCTAGATACGCAGTATTTT.

This clonotype was detected many times. The chain has TRBV6-6 and TRBJ1-1, with D perhaps matching TRBD1 (5 bases). This CDR3 contains 14 residues. From germline, CDR1 is MNHNY and CDR2 SVGAGI (reference sequence). V was pared by 6 bases and J by 3 bases, with 14 bases between. CDR3 nucleotides: TGTGCCAGCAGCTCCCACGGGGGGGACACTGAAGCTTTCTTT. Translation gives CASSSHGGDTEAFF.

This clonotype has ten or more counts. The V gene is TRBV20-1, the J gene TRBJ1-6; 8 bases map to TRBD1. The CDR3 is 16 residues long. V trimming: 3 bases; J trimming: 1 base; junction bases outside the gene matches: 5. Per the germline V gene, CDR1 is DFQATT and CDR2 is SNEGSKA (reference sequence). CDR3 sequence: CSASGTGLSYNSPLHF. The CDR3 DNA is TGCAGTGCTAGTGGGACAGGATTATCCTATAATTCACCCCTCCACTTT.

This clonotype has ten or more counts. The chain recombines TRBV20-1 with TRBJ1-1; D unresolved. V lost 6 bases and J 1 base, leaving 12 bases between the germline ends. The CDR3 extends over 13 amino acids. Germline CDR1 and CDR2: DFQATT and SNEGSKA (reference sequence). CDR3 sequence: CSAAENKNTEAFF. In DNA form, the CDR3 reads TGCAGTGCGGCAGAAAATAAGAACACTGAAGCTTTCTTT.

The rearrangement uses TRBV7-2 and TRBJ1-2; D might be TRBD1 (6 bases). Germline V gene data show CDR1 as SGHTA and CDR2 as FQGNSA. V lost 5 bases and J 4 bases, leaving 8 bases between the germline ends. The length of the CDR3 is 12 residues. In nucleotides, the CDR3 is TGTGCCAGCAGCGCCAGGGGCTATGGCTACACCTTC. This sequence encodes CASSARGYGYTF.

This clonotype was counted many times. The chain couples TRBV6-5 to TRBJ2-2, with D perhaps TRBD1 (6 bases). Per germline, CDR1 MNHEY and CDR2 SVGAGI. The CDR3 loop spans 13 amino acids. Trimming took off 6 bases at V and 1 base at J, with 6 bases between the two ends. CDR3 in amino acids: CASRDRNTGELFF. Written as DNA, the CDR3 is TGTGCCAGCAGGGACAGGAACACCGGGGAGCTGTTTTTT.

The chain combines TRBV12-3 or TRBV12-4 with TRBJ2-2; tentative D call: TRBD1 (6 bases). V gave up 4 bases and J gave up 6 bases, with 6 bases separating them. The CDR3 has 12 amino acids. CDR3 protein: CASSSGAGELFF. CDR3 in DNA: TGTGCCAGCAGTTCAGGGGCCGGGGAGCTGTTTTTT.

The chain carries TRBV24-1 and TRBJ1-2; D is unresolved. This CDR3 has 13 amino acids. Germline loops: CDR1 KGHDR, CDR2 SFDVKD. Trimming shortened V by 1 base and J by 5 bases, and 7 bases separated the two germline ends. CDR3 sequence: CATSDFFGYGYTF. The CDR3 region has the DNA TGTGCCACCAGTGATTTCTTCGGGTATGGCTACACCTTC.

This clonotype was seen at least ten times. The chain combines TRBV30 with TRBJ2-3; TRBD2 agrees at 15 bases. V shed 3 bases, J shed 7 bases, and the junction held 8 bases outside the gene matches. The CDR3 extends over 16 amino acids. Looked up from germline, CDR1 is GTSNPN and CDR2 is SVGIG (reference sequence). CDR3 loop: CAWSSGLAGGMNTQYF. CDR3 in DNA: TGTGCCTGGAGCTCCGGACTAGCGGGGGGGATGAATACGCAGTATTTT.

This clonotype has a handful of counts. CDR3 sequence (DNA): TGTGCCAGCAGTATAGGACAGGGTCCTTACAATGAGCAGTTCTTC. It translates to CASSIGQGPYNEQFF. The rearrangement links TRBV7-7 to TRBJ2-1; 8 bases agree with TRBD1. Germline CDR1 is SSHAT and CDR2 is FNYEAQ (reference sequence). This CDR3 has 15 residues. V was pared by 6 bases and J by 4 bases, with 8 bases of the junction left unmatched.

Many counts were recorded for this clonotype. The chain links TRBV9 to TRBJ1-1, with D hard to call. The germline gives CDR1 SGDLS, CDR2 YYNGEE. With 0 bases removed from V and 1 base from J, the gap between germline ends came to 10 bases. The CDR3 covers 15 residues. The CDR3 DNA follows: TGTGCCAGCAGCGTAGAAAGTCAGCCGAACACTGAAGCTTTCTTT. Its translation is CASSVESQPNTEAFF.

In its sample, this clonotype was seen many times. This chain joins TRBV28 and TRBJ2-5, with a weak D call TRBD2 (6 bases). Trimming took off 4 bases at V and 0 bases at J, with 9 bases between the two ends. The CDR3 extends over 14 amino acids. Germline CDR1 MDHEN, CDR2 SYDVKM. CDR3 loop: CASSSGGYQETQYF. The CDR3 DNA is TGTGCCAGCAGTTCTGGGGGGTACCAAGAGACCCAGTACTTC.

The V and J genes are TRBV14 and TRBJ2-7; possible D gene TRBD2, 6 bases. This CDR3 region has 13 residues. The germline gives CDR1 SGHDN, CDR2 FVKESK. Trimming shortened V by 2 bases and J by 5 bases, and 10 bases separated the two germline ends. DNA of the CDR3: TGTGCCAGCAGCCAATGGGCGGGGAACGAGCAGTACTTC. Protein product: CASSQWAGNEQYF.

This clonotype was seen many times. This rearrangement joins TRBV28 to TRBJ2-7; TRBD1 aligns across 11 bases. The CDR3 has 15 amino acids. CDR1 and CDR2 from the germline V gene are MDHEN and SYDVKM. Trimming removed 5 bases from V and 7 bases from J; junction bases left unmatched: 10. CDR3 amino acids: CASSPRDRGKGEQYF. The CDR3 region has the DNA TGTGCCAGCAGTCCTCGGGACAGGGGGAAGGGAGAGCAGTACTTC.

With regard to this clonotype: This may come from a read error, since a much larger clone is one base off. The chain links TRBV2 to TRBJ2-7, with TRBD1 identical over 7 bases. Germline CDR1 reads SNHLY; CDR2 reads FYNNEI. V shed 4 bases and J 4 bases; nucleotides not matched to a gene: 10. The length of the CDR3 is 15 residues. CDR3 residues: CASSVVGQQYYEQYF. DNA of the CDR3: TGTGCCAGCAGTGTGGTGGGACAGCAATATTACGAGCAGTACTTC.

This clonotype was recorded a few times. V and J are TRBV2 and TRBJ1-6; no firm D call. Germline V gene data show CDR1 as SNHLY and CDR2 as FYNNEI. The CDR3 contains 13 residues. V lost 3 bases to trimming and J lost 6 bases, with 6 bases between them. The CDR3 spells CASSDGLNSPLHF. The CDR3, as DNA: TGTGCCAGCAGTGATGGGCTTAATTCACCCCTCCACTTT.

The genes are TRBV5-1 and TRBJ2-7; 10 bases map to TRBD1. The germline gives CDR1 SGHRS, CDR2 YFSETQ. This CDR3 spans 16 amino acids. The J segment lost 5 bases and the V segment lost 1 base, leaving 9 bases of the junction unmatched. The CDR3 nucleotides are TGCGCCAGCAGCTTGTCCGGGACAGGGGTGTTCCACGAGCAGTACTTC. Residues: CASSLSGTGVFHEQYF.

The chain uses TRBV11-3 and TRBJ1-1, with D perhaps TRBD1 (5 bases). V was cut by 1 base and J by 2 bases, with 8 bases left in between. Per germline, CDR1 SGHNT and CDR2 YENEEA. CDR3 length: 14 residues. The chain's CDR3 is CASSLAGKNTEAFF. The CDR3 DNA reads as TGTGCCAGCAGCTTAGCAGGGAAAAACACTGAAGCTTTCTTT.

The table lists this clonotype with many counts. V usage is TRBV6-1 and J usage is TRBJ2-2, with D unclear. This CDR3 spans 13 amino acids. V was cut by 1 base and J by 5 bases, with 5 bases left in between. Germline V gene data show CDR1 as MNHNS and CDR2 as SASEGT. The CDR3 spells CASSEGWTGELFF. The CDR3, as DNA: TGTGCCAGCAGTGAAGGGTGGACCGGGGAGCTGTTTTTT.

This clonotype was seen repeatedly, ten times or more. The chain is built from TRBV6-2 or TRBV6-3 and TRBJ2-1, with 10 bases identical to TRBD2. V was pared by 8 bases and J by 4 bases, with 8 bases of the junction left unmatched. CDR3 size: 15 residues. Germline CDR1 is MNHEY and CDR2 is SVGEGT. The CDR3 sequence is CASALSGGDYNEQFF. CDR3 DNA: TGTGCCAGCGCCCTGAGCGGGGGGGATTACAATGAGCAGTTCTTC.

This clonotype appeared many times. The chain carries TRBV6-5 and TRBJ1-1; maybe TRBD1 (5 bases). Germline CDR1 reads MNHEY; CDR2 reads SVGAGI. The CDR3 has 18 residues. Trimming pared 2 bases from V and 0 bases from J, leaving 19 bases between. CDR3 protein: CASSYQSLPGTMNTEAFF. CDR3 nucleotides: TGTGCCAGCAGTTACCAGAGCCTGCCCGGGACGATGAACACTGAAGCTTTCTTT.

The chain employs TRBV30 and TRBJ1-5; D unclear. CDR1 GTSNPN and CDR2 SVGIG come from the germline V gene (reference sequence). V was clipped by 2 bases and J by 0 bases, with 5 bases between them. The CDR3 spans 13 residues. The CDR3 region has the DNA TGTGCCTGGAGTCCAGATAGCAATCAGCCCCAGCATTTT. Translated, it gives CAWSPDSNQPQHF.

This clonotype was recorded a few times. The chain is built from TRBV6-4 and TRBJ2-2; no reliable D call. The CDR3 has 14 residues. V was trimmed by 1 base and J by 6 bases, leaving 9 bases between them. Germline assignment: CDR1 MRHNA and CDR2 SNTAGT. This CDR3 reads CASSDYPTSGELFF. As DNA, the CDR3 is TGTGCCAGCAGTGACTACCCCACCTCCGGGGAGCTGTTTTTT.

This clonotype was recorded at least ten times. This sequence joins TRBV20-1 and TRBJ1-5; no definite D call. The germline V gene has CDR1 DFQATT and CDR2 SNEGSKA (reference sequence). The CDR3 sequence is 12 residues long. Trimming took 6 bases from V and 6 from J, leaving 12 bases between them. The CDR3 region is CSAEWGGQPQHF. Written as DNA, the CDR3 is TGCAGTGCCGAATGGGGAGGTCAGCCCCAGCATTTT.

This clonotype appeared many times. This sequence joins TRBV18 and TRBJ1-6; a weak D match, TRBD1 (5 bases). Germline assignment: CDR1 KGHSH and CDR2 LQKENI. This CDR3 comprises 15 residues. V lost 2 bases, J lost 6 bases, and 11 bases lay in between. CDR3 DNA sequence: TGTGCCAGCTCACCATCTGGGGGGTTTAATTCACCCCTCCACTTT. This gives the protein CASSPSGGFNSPLHF.

The sample holds many counts of this clonotype. The chain carries TRBV4-3 and TRBJ1-1; D is unresolved. Trimming stripped 3 bases from V and 3 bases from J, with 11 bases between. Germline CDR1 is LGHNA and CDR2 is YSLEER. CDR3 size: 14 residues. The CDR3 nucleotides are TGCGCCAGCAGCCAGGCTCCAGGATACACTGAAGCTTTCTTT. Protein sequence: CASSQAPGYTEAFF.